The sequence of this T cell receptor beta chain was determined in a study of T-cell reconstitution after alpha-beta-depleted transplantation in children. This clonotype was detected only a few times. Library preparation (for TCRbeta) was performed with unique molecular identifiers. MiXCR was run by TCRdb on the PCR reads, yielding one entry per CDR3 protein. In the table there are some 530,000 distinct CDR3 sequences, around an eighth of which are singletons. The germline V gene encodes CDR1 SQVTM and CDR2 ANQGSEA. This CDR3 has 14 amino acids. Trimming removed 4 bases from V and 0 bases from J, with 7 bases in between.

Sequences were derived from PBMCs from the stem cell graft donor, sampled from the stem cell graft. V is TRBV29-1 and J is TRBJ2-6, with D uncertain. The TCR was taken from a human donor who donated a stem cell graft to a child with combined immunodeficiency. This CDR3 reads CSVVSGSGANVLTF. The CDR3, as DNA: TGCAGCGTTGTTTCCGGCTCTGGGGCCAACGTCCTGACTTTC.